Presented here are 32 T cell receptor beta chains from one specimen sequenced in a study of cytomegalovirus exposure and HLA in healthy donors. It was with 60 Vbeta and 13 Jbeta primers that the PCR ran. The repertoire was sequenced with immunoSEQ multiplex PCR; TCRdb's copy has only in-frame clones and lacks some. The top ten clones hold under 2.5% of a sample with 55,000 to 80,000 clones, 65% to 70% of them seen once. Input material: PBMCs. The source is a woman in her 30s in good health and CMV-seronegative.

The rearrangement uses TRBV7-2 and TRBJ2-1, with 10 bases that match TRBD2. Unmatched junction bases numbered 7, after V lost 1 base and J lost 10 bases. Germline CDR1 reads SGHTA; CDR2 reads FQGNSA. The CDR3 has 15 amino acids. The DNA for the CDR3 is TGTGCCAGCAGCTTAGGCCTAGCGGGGGTGGCGGAGCAGTTCTTC. The encoded protein is CASSLGLAGVAEQFF.

This clone was found once. V gene TRBV7-9 combines with J gene TRBJ1-2; D possibly corresponds to TRBD1 (6 bases). Germline values: CDR1 SEHNR, CDR2 FQNEAQ (reference sequence). The CDR3 has 11 amino acids. CDR3 sequence (DNA): TGTGTAGGGGGATCTAACTATGGCTACACCTTC. Translated, it gives CVGGSNYGYTF. The variable domain in full, completed from reference TRBV7-9 and TRBJ1-2, reads DTGVSQNPRHKITKRGQNVTFRCDPISEHNRLYWYRQTLGQGPEFLTYFQNEAQLEKSRLLSDRFSAERPKGSFSTLEIQRTEQGDSAMYLCVGGSNYGYTFGSGTRLTVV.

V usage is TRBV30 and J usage is TRBJ2-1, with D possibly matching TRBD2 (6 bases). V was pared by 5 bases and J by 5 bases, with 22 bases between. The V gene's germline CDR1 is GTSNPN and CDR2 SVGIG (reference sequence). This CDR3 contains 16 residues. The CDR3, as DNA: TGTGCCTGGGAGCCCTTAGTTGGGGGGTCCCACAATGAGCAGTTCTTC. It codes for CAWEPLVGGSHNEQFF.

V usage is TRBV28 and J usage is TRBJ1-2, with D uncertain. Germline CDR1 and CDR2: MDHEN and SYDVKM. CDR3 length: 13 residues. Trimming stripped 4 bases from V and 8 bases from J, with 14 bases between. CDR3 amino acids: CASSSKDSYGYTF. The CDR3 coding sequence is TGTGCCAGCAGTTCGAAGGATAGCTACGGCTACACCTTC.

The chain links TRBV27 to TRBJ2-5; 7 bases align to TRBD1. Germline V lookup: CDR1 MNHEY, CDR2 SMNVEV (reference sequence). This CDR3 has 13 amino acids. The junction had 0 bases not matched to a gene; V was cut back by 1 base and J by 4 bases. The CDR3 here is CASSLYRGETQYF. CDR3 DNA: TGTGCCAGCAGTTTATACAGGGGAGAGACCCAGTACTTC.

The sample holds a few counts of this clone. This rearrangement joins TRBV7-8 to TRBJ2-7; no definite D call. Per germline, CDR1 SGHVS and CDR2 FQNEAQ. V shed 1 base and J shed 0 bases, with 10 bases lying between them. The CDR3 is 15 residues long. CDR3 nucleotides: TGTGCCAGCAGCTTAGGTCCGGTCCGCTCCTACGAGCAGTACTTC. Translation: CASSLGPVRSYEQYF.

The table lists this clone with a few counts. The chain has TRBV5-6 and TRBJ2-7; D may be TRBD2 (6 bases). Germline CDR1 reads SGHDT; CDR2 reads YYEEEE. Trimming removed 0 bases at V and 3 bases at J, with 7 bases between. The CDR3 extends over 13 amino acids. CDR3 in amino acids: CASSLGGDYEQYF. The CDR3 bases are TGTGCCAGCAGCTTGGGGGGGGACTACGAGCAGTACTTC.

This clone was counted between two and nine times. CDR3 sequence reads: CASSLAGIQLGNTIYF. CDR3 in DNA: TGTGCCAGCAGCTTGGCCGGGATTCAGCTTGGAAACACCATATATTTT. This chain connects TRBV5-6 to TRBJ1-3; no clear D gene. The germline V gene has CDR1 SGHDT and CDR2 YYEEEE. Trimming shortened V by 0 bases and J by 3 bases, and 13 bases separated the two germline ends. The CDR3 covers 16 residues.

The chain uses TRBV4-1 and TRBJ1-6; D uncertain. V lost 1 base, J lost 7 bases, and 5 bases lay in between. The CDR3 is 13 amino acids. Germline lookup yields CDR1 MGHRA and CDR2 YSYEKL. The CDR3 loop is CASSQGQNSPLHF. The CDR3 nucleotides are TGCGCCAGCAGCCAAGGGCAGAATTCACCCCTCCACTTT.

CDR3 loop: CASSLGVVSYNSPLHF. CDR3 coding DNA: TGTGCCAGCAGCTTAGGAGTAGTGAGCTATAATTCACCCCTCCACTTT. The rearrangement joins TRBV13 to TRBJ1-6; the D is unclear. In germline, CDR1 is PRHDT, CDR2 FYEKMQ (reference sequence). The CDR3 is 16 residues long. Trimming pared 0 bases from V and 3 bases from J, leaving 9 bases between.

This rearrangement joins TRBV7-3 to TRBJ2-4; 9 bases fit TRBD1. The V and J ends lost 5 bases and 7 bases, in that order; junction bases with no gene match: 3. The CDR3 loop spans 13 amino acids. Germline assignment: CDR1 SGHTA and CDR2 FQGTGA. This CDR3 is CASSQDRGNIQYF. Here the CDR3 DNA reads TGTGCCAGCAGCCAGGACAGGGGTAACATTCAGTACTTC.

J is TRBJ1-2 and V is TRBV5-1; possible D gene TRBD1, 6 bases. The CDR3 contains 16 residues. Germline CDR1 SGHRS, CDR2 YFSETQ. V gave up 4 bases and J gave up 7 bases, with 23 bases separating them. The CDR3 spells CASSAQMTQGSGGYTF. CDR3 bases: TGCGCCAGCAGCGCCCAGATGACACAGGGTTCGGGTGGCTACACCTTC.

This chain uses TRBV12-2 with TRBJ2-5; no check of the table's D call, TRBD2, against the DNA was made. TRBV12-2 is noted as a pseudogene. The CDR3 has 17 amino acids. CDR3 nucleotides: TGTGCAAGTCGCTTATCCCGCGGGGGGCGCATCTCAGAGACCCAGTACTTC. This sequence encodes CASRLSRGGRISETQYF.

The chain combines TRBV29-1 with TRBJ2-3, with D possibly TRBD2 on 5 matching bases. Germline CDR1 and CDR2: SQVTM and ANQGSEA. Trimming cost V 4 bases and J 1 base, with 12 bases left between them. CDR3 length: 14 residues. The CDR3 sequence is CSVVRERGTDTQYF. CDR3 coding DNA: TGCAGCGTTGTGAGGGAAAGGGGCACAGATACGCAGTATTTT.

The V and J genes are TRBV6-1 and TRBJ2-4, with 8 bases matching TRBD2. Germline trimming cut 1 base from V and 2 bases from J; bases unmatched to any gene: 7. Looked up from germline, CDR1 is MNHNS and CDR2 is SASEGT. The CDR3 extends over 17 amino acids. CDR3 sequence: CASSEVFRGGTKNIQYF. DNA of the CDR3: TGTGCCAGCAGTGAAGTTTTCCGGGGGGGGACCAAAAACATTCAGTACTTC.

This clone has more than one count but fewer than ten. The rearrangement joins TRBV6-5 to TRBJ1-2; tentative D call: TRBD1 (6 bases). V lost 2 bases to trimming and J lost 4 bases, with 11 bases between them. CDR3 length: 14 residues. CDR1 is MNHEY and CDR2 is SVGAGI in the germline V gene. The CDR3 here is CASSYQQGVYGYTF. Written as DNA, the CDR3 is TGTGCCAGCAGTTACCAACAGGGCGTCTATGGCTACACCTTC.

V and J are TRBV6-5 and TRBJ2-3; D is undetermined. The CDR3 consists of 13 residues. Trimming cost V 7 bases and J 1 base, with 9 bases left between them. Germline assignment: CDR1 MNHEY and CDR2 SVGAGI. CDR3 amino acids: CASTPGGTDTQYF. In DNA, the CDR3 is TGTGCCAGCACCCCGGGTGGCACAGATACGCAGTATTTT.

The chain is built from TRBV6-1 and TRBJ2-3; TRBD1 agrees at 8 bases. Looked up from germline, CDR1 is MNHNS and CDR2 is SASEGT. The CDR3 contains 14 residues. V shed 6 bases, J shed 4 bases, and the junction held 6 bases outside the gene matches. CDR3 DNA: TGTGCCAGCAGGATTCAGGGGGCGGCAGATACGCAGTATTTT. Its protein is CASRIQGAADTQYF.

The chain recombines TRBV27 with TRBJ2-1, with TRBD2 matching over 11 bases. Germline CDR1 reads MNHEY; CDR2 reads SMNVEV (reference sequence). The CDR3 consists of 16 residues. V shed 0 bases, J shed 8 bases, and the junction held 6 bases outside the gene matches. The CDR3 sequence: CASSLSLRTSGHEQFF. As DNA, the CDR3 is TGTGCCAGCAGTTTATCGTTGCGGACTAGCGGGCATGAGCAGTTCTTC.

This chain uses TRBV6-1 with TRBJ2-7; 9 bases align to TRBD1. Germline V gene data show CDR1 as MNHNS and CDR2 as SASEGT. The V and J ends lost 7 bases and 6 bases, in that order; junction bases with no gene match: 7. This CDR3 is built from 13 residues. The CDR3 reads CASIPGQGGEQYF. The CDR3 DNA reads TGTGCCAGCATTCCGGGACAGGGTGGCGAGCAGTACTTC.

This chain connects TRBV6-5 to TRBJ2-2; 7 bases agree with TRBD1. Trimming took 5 bases from V and 5 from J; bases not matched to a gene: 8. The CDR3 is made up of 15 amino acids. Germline values: CDR1 MNHEY, CDR2 SVGAGI. DNA for the CDR3: TGTGCCAGCAGTGTGAGGACAGGCGGGACCGGGGAGCTGTTTTTT. As protein: CASSVRTGGTGELFF.

The chain uses TRBV15 and TRBJ2-5, with a weak D call TRBD1 (5 bases). The CDR3 extends over 12 amino acids. Germline V gene data show CDR1 as LNHNV and CDR2 as YYDKDF (reference sequence). Trimming shortened V by 9 bases and J by 4 bases, and 12 bases separated the two germline ends. The CDR3 reads CATSTGGETQYF. CDR3 bases: TGTGCCACTTCTACAGGCGGAGAGACCCAGTACTTC.

The genes are TRBV27 and TRBJ1-2; D is possibly TRBD1 (5 bases). CDR3 length: 11 residues. Trimming removed 8 bases at V and 6 bases at J, with 10 bases between. Germline-derived CDR1 and CDR2 are MNHEY and SMNVEV (reference sequence). The CDR3 sequence is CASAGFHGYTF. The CDR3 DNA sequence: TGTGCCAGCGCAGGGTTTCATGGCTACACCTTC.

The rearrangement links TRBV7-2 to TRBJ2-3; 7 positions match TRBD2. V was clipped by 4 bases and J by 1 base; unmatched bases: 5. This CDR3 comprises 15 residues. Germline V gene sequence: CDR1 SGHTA, CDR2 FQGNSA. For the CDR3, the DNA is TGTGCCAGCAGCTCGCAGCGGGGCCGCACAGATACGCAGTATTTT. The encoded protein is CASSSQRGRTDTQYF.

The sample holds a few counts of this clone. The V and J genes are TRBV9 and TRBJ2-3; tentative D call: TRBD1 (7 bases). The V gene's germline CDR1 is SGDLS and CDR2 YYNGEE. V lost 0 bases, J lost 3 bases, and 17 bases lay in between. This CDR3 spans 17 amino acids. CDR3 amino acids: CASSVAGGGPATDTQYF. CDR3 nucleotides: TGTGCCAGCAGCGTAGCTGGAGGGGGCCCAGCAACAGATACGCAGTATTTT. Full variable domain (remainder filled in from reference TRBV9 and TRBJ2-3): DSGVTQTPKHLITATGQRVTLRCSPRSGDLSVYWYQQSLDQGLQFLIQYYNGEERAKGNILERFSAQQFPDLHSELNLSSLELGDSALYFCASSVAGGGPATDTQYFGPGTRLTVL.

The genes are TRBV9 and TRBJ1-5; 7 bases are shared with TRBD1. The CDR3 loop spans 14 amino acids. CDR1 is SGDLS and CDR2 is YYNGEE in the germline V gene. The J segment lost 3 bases and the V segment lost 2 bases, leaving 2 bases of the junction unmatched. This chain's CDR3 is CASSVGQANQPQHF. CDR3 nucleotide sequence: TGTGCCAGCAGCGTTGGACAGGCCAATCAGCCCCAGCATTTT.

V gene TRBV4-3 combines with J gene TRBJ1-5; D may be TRBD1 (6 bases). This CDR3 has 15 residues. V was clipped by 3 bases and J by 4 bases, with 13 bases between them. In germline, CDR1 is LGHNA, CDR2 YSLEER. The CDR3 DNA reads TGCGCCAGCAGCCAGACTTATACAGGGAATCAGCCCCAGCATTTT. Its translation is CASSQTYTGNQPQHF.

J is TRBJ1-5 and V is TRBV7-9; D not resolved. The CDR3 length is 14 residues. V lost 5 bases, J lost 3 bases, and 11 bases lay in between. Germline values: CDR1 SEHNR, CDR2 FQNEAQ (reference sequence). The CDR3, as DNA: TGTGCCAGCAGCCTAGTGGCAGTCAATCAGCCCCAGCATTTT. As protein: CASSLVAVNQPQHF.

The V call is TRBV13, the J call TRBJ1-1; unclear D gene. This CDR3 comprises 13 residues. CDR1 PRHDT and CDR2 FYEKMQ come from the germline V gene (reference sequence). The V and J ends lost 3 bases and 2 bases respectively, with 7 bases between them. The CDR3 loop is CASSFGRNTEAFF. Written as DNA, the CDR3 is TGTGCCAGCAGCTTTGGCAGAAACACTGAAGCTTTCTTT.

This clone is medium-sized (0.01 to 0.1%) in the sample. This CDR3 reads CASRRDLLAGELFF. CDR3 DNA sequence: TGTGCCAGCAGGCGGGATCTCCTAGCCGGGGAGCTGTTTTTT. The V call is TRBV2, the J call TRBJ2-2, with D perhaps TRBD2 (6 bases). Germline V gives CDR1 SNHLY, CDR2 FYNNEI. V was shortened by 6 bases and J by 6 bases, with 14 bases between the two germline ends. This CDR3 is built from 14 residues.

To note about this clone: The germline gene is not matched at one end of the junction; a read error may be the cause. This chain links TRBV5-4 with TRBJ1-4; unclear D gene. In germline, CDR1 is SGHNT, CDR2 YYREEE (reference sequence). The CDR3 is 16 amino acids. The CDR3 nucleotides read TGCGCCAGCAGCCAAGACTACAACAGCGCTAATGAAAAACTGTTTTTT. Translating it yields CASSQDYNSANEKLFF.

Only one count was recorded for this clone. The chain recombines TRBV10-3 with TRBJ2-7, with TRBD2 matching over 9 bases. The trim removed 0 bases at V and 4 bases at J, leaving 7 bases unmatched. The CDR3 is 16 amino acids. Per the germline V gene, CDR1 is ENHRY and CDR2 is SYGVKD. Here the CDR3 reads CAISESSRGGRYEQYF. In DNA form, the CDR3 reads TGTGCCATCAGTGAGTCTTCGCGGGGGGGGCGGTACGAGCAGTACTTC.